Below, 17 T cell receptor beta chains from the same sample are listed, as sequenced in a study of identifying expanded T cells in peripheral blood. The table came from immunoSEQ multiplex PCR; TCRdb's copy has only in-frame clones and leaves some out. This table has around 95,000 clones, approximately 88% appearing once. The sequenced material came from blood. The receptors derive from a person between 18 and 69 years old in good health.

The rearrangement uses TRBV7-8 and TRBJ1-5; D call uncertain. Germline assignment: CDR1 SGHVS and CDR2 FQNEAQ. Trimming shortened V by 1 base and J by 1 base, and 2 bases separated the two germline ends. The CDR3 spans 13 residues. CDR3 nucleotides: TGTGCCAGCAGCTTAGAGAGCAATCAGCCCCAGCATTTT. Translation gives CASSLESNQPQHF.

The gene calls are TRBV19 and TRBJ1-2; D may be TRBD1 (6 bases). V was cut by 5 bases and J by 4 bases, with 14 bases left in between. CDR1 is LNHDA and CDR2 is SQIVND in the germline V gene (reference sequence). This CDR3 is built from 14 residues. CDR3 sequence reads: CASSSTGTIYGYTF. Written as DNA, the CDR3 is TGTGCCAGTAGTTCGACAGGCACGATCTATGGCTACACCTTC.

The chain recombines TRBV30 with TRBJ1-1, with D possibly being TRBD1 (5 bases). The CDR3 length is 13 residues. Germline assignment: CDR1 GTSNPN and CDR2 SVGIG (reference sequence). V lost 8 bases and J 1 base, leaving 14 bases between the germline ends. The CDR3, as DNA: TGTGCCAGCCGAACCGGACAGAACACTGAAGCTTTCTTT. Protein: CASRTGQNTEAFF.

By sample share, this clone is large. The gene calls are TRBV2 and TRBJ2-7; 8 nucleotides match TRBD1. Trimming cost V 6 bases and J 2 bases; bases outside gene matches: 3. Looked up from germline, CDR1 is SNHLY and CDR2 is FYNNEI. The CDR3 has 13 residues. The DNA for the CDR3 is TGTGCCAGCAGAACACAGGGGGCCTACGAGCAGTACTTC. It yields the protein CASRTQGAYEQYF.

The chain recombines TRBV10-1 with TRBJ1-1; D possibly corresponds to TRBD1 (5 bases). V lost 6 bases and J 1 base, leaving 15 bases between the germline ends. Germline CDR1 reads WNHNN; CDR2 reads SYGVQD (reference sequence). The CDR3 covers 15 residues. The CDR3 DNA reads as TGCGCCAGCAGCGACAGCCAGGGAAGGAACACTGAAGCTTTCTTT. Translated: CASSDSQGRNTEAFF.

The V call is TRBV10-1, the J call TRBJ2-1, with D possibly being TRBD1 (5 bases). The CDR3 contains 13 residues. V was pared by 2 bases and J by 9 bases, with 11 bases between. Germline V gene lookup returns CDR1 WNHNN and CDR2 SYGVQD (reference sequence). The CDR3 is CASSEVSTGEQFF. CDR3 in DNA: TGCGCCAGCAGTGAGGTGTCTACAGGTGAGCAGTTCTTC.

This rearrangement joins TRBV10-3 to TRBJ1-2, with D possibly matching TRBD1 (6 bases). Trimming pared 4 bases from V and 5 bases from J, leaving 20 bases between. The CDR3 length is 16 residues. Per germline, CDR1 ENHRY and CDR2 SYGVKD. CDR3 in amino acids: CAISGIRDTKRYGYTF. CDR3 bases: TGTGCCATCAGTGGGATCCGGGACACCAAACGTTATGGCTACACCTTC.

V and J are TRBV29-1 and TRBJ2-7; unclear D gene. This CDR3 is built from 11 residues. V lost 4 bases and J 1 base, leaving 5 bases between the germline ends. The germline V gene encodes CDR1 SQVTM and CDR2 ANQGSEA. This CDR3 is CSVVGSYEQYF. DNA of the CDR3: TGCAGCGTTGTAGGATCCTACGAGCAGTACTTC.

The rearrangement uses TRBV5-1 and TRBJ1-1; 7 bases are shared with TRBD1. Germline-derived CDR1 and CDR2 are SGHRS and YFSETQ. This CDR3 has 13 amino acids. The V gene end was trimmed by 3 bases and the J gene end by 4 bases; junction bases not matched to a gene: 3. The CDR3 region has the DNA TGCGCCAGCAGCTATGGACAGGCCACTGAAGCTTTCTTT. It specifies CASSYGQATEAFF.

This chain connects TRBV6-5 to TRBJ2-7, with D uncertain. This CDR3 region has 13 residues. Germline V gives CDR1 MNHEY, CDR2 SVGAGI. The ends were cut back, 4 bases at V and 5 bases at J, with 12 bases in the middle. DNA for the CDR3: TGTGCCAGCAGTTCCCGGACCCCCCACGAGCAGTACTTC. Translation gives CASSSRTPHEQYF.

CDR3 region: CASSEGFSTDTQYF. The CDR3 bases are TGTGCCAGCAGTGAGGGGTTCTCCACAGATACGCAGTATTTT. This chain links TRBV6-6 with TRBJ2-3; perhaps D is TRBD1 or TRBD2 (5 bases each). Germline V gives CDR1 MNHNY, CDR2 SVGAGI (reference sequence). This CDR3 contains 14 residues. Trimming took off 5 bases at V and 2 bases at J, with 11 bases between the two ends.

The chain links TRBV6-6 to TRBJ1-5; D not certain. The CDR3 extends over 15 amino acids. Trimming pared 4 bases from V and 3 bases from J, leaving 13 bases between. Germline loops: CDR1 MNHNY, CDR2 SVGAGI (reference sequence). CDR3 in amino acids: CASSSRGGLNQPQHF. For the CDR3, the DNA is TGTGCCAGCAGTTCGCGGGGAGGACTCAATCAGCCCCAGCATTTT.

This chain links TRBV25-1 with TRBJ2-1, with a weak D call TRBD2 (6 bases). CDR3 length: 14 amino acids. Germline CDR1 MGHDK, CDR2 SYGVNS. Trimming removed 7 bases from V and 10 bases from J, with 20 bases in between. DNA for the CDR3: TGTGCCAGCAAGGGACTGTCGGGCAGTCCGGAGCAGTTCTTC. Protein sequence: CASKGLSGSPEQFF.

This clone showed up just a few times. CDR3 in amino acids: CASSESATGETQYF. DNA of the CDR3: TGTGCCAGCAGTGAATCCGCGACAGGGGAGACCCAGTACTTC. The chain has TRBV25-1 and TRBJ2-5, with 7 bases identical to TRBD1. This CDR3 has 14 residues. From germline, CDR1 is MGHDK and CDR2 SYGVNS. Unmatched junction bases numbered 4, after V lost 1 base and J lost 5 bases. The full variable domain, its missing parts supplied by reference TRBV25-1 and TRBJ2-5, is EADIYQTPRYLVIGTGKKITLECSQTMGHDKMYWYQQDPGMELHLIHYSYGVNSTEKGDLSSESTVSRIRTEHFPLTLESARPSHTSQYLCASSESATGETQYFGPGTRLLVL.

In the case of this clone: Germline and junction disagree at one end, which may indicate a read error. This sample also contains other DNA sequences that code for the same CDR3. CDR3 bases: TGTGCCTGGAGTGTAGAGGGGAATCAACCCCAGCATTTT. Protein product: CAWSVEGNQPQHF. The chain carries TRBV30 and TRBJ1-5; D may be TRBD1 (5 bases). Per germline, CDR1 GTSNPN and CDR2 SVGIG (reference sequence). This CDR3 has 13 residues.

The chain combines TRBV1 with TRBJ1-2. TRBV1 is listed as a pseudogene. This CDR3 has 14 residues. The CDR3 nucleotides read TGCACCAGCAGCCAAGTCTGGAGGGGGGGCGGCTACACCTTC. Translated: CTSSQVWRGGGYTF.

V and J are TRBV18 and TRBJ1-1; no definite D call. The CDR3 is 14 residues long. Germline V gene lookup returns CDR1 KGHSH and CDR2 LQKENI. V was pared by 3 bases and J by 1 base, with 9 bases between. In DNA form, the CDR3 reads TGTGCCAGCTCACCGGGCCAGGCGAACACTGAAGCTTTCTTT. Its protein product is CASSPGQANTEAFF. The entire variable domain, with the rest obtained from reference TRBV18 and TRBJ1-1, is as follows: NAGVMQNPRHLVRRRGQEARLRCSPMKGHSHVYWYRQLPEEGLKFMVYLQKENIIDESGMPKERFSAEFPKEGPSILRIQQVVRGDSAAYFCASSPGQANTEAFFGQGTRLTVV.